The present TCR beta chain was sequenced within a study of blood T cells in healthy people across ages (dated by TCRdb to between 2014 and 2016). Regarding the complete study: Template switching captured roughly one uniquely barcoded TCR beta cDNA molecule per two T cells in model experiments. The study measured age-related changes in TCR beta repertoire diversity using deep sequencing normalized with unique cDNA molecular identifiers. The donors were divided into four age groups: young (average around 17 years), middle-aged (roughly 40), aged (approximately 62) and long-lived (about 79). The study analyzed two additional independent replicas of 1 million unique cDNA reads from the same blood draw for two donors, one aged 18 to 30 and one aged 80 or older. To avoid experimental bias, donors of different ages were randomly spread across the sequencing lanes.

CDR3 length: 13 amino acids, cysteine to phenylalanine. The entry retains the CDR3 DNA only, 39 bases that are in frame from base 1. Library generation was performed with 5' RACE. TCRdb records Illumina HiSeq 2500 as the sequencer. The second PCR ran for roughly 7 to 11 cycles and used a J-beta primer mix along with a sample-barcoded 5' primer. A unique molecular identifier was introduced onto each TCR beta cDNA molecule by a template-switch 5' adaptor carrying 12 random nucleotides. Each sample yielded at least 2.5 million CDR3-containing paired-end reads. The Mint cDNA synthesis kit, primed by a TRBC-specific oligonucleotide, was used to synthesize first-strand cDNA from all RNA. Following uracil-DNA glycosylase treatment, all cDNA underwent a first 18-cycle PCR with the universal primers M1SS and BC2_uni_R. Per the authors' processing: Normalization of each sample was performed by random selection of 1 million high-quality reads, each carrying a distinct molecular identifier. Reads sharing molecular identifiers were discarded rather than binned into consensus sequences. MiTCR, run with a Q25 quality threshold and the strictest error-elimination algorithm, handled CDR3 identification, clonotype clustering and error correction. A nonparametric unseen species model with Euler transformation was used to estimate lower-bound total TCR beta diversity. In TCRdb, the public reads were trimmed at Q25 with fastp and aligned with MiXCR, with productive beta chains retained. Here each entry gathers all rows of one CDR3 protein and keeps the most common genes and DNA. The authors' filters were not applied to this entry. The sample table contains around 1.7 million distinct CDR3 sequences; only one count was recorded for approximately 30% of them. The top ten constitute about 7.7% of the sample.

Results the study describes overall, beyond this receptor: Estimates of total diversity based on one million sequenced T cells were regarded as lower bounds and as underestimates. Conclusive comparison of naive and antigen-experienced compartments was prevented by the profiling of bulk unsorted PBMCs. Compared with the aged group, the long-lived group had more naive CD4+ T cells, fewer expanded clones and increased TCR diversity, a pattern suggesting age selection. As age increased, observed TCR beta diversity per million T cells dropped in a roughly linear way, and a significant reduction was already evident by age around 41. The percentage of naive T cells measured by flow cytometry correlated strongly with observed TCR beta diversity. The CMV infection status of donors was not known, potentially confounding age-related changes in expanded clonotypes.

Donors were a few dozen systemically healthy Caucasian individuals from Russia aged roughly 6 to 95 years. Each donor gave around 9.9 milliliters of peripheral blood, collected into EDTA-treated Vacutainer tubes. Ficoll-Paque density-gradient centrifugation was used to isolate PBMCs, with at least 7 million obtained per sample. Trizol reagent was used to extract total RNA from the PBMCs, yielding at least 6 micrograms per sample. The percentages of naive CD45RAhigh/CD27high T cells were determined by flow cytometry on a PBMC aliquot from every donor. On this clonotype itself: There is no known antigen for this receptor. No base-level quality is on record; no much larger clone is a single base apart.

Recombination linked TRBV12-3 or TRBV12-4 to TRBJ2-4; confidence is insufficient to name the D gene. The J call may not be correct, given that the DNA end is closer to TRBJ2-7. The sequencing sample was made of blood. The TCR comes from a woman between 25 and 40 years old in good health. The CDR3 sequence is CASREQIGYEQYF. The sequenced DNA is TGTGCCAGCAGAGAACAGATCGGCTACGAGCAGTACTTC.